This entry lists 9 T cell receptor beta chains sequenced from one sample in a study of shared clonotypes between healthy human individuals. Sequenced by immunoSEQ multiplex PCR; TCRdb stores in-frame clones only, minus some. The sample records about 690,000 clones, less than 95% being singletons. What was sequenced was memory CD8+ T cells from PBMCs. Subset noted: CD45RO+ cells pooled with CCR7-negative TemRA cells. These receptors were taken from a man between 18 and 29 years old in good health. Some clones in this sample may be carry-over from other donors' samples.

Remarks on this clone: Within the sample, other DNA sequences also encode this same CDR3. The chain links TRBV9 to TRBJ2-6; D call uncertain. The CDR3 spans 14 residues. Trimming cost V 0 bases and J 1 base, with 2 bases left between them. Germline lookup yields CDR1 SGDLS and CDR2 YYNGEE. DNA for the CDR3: TGTGCCAGCAGCGTAGGGTCTGGGGCCAACGTCCTGACTTTC. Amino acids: CASSVGSGANVLTF.

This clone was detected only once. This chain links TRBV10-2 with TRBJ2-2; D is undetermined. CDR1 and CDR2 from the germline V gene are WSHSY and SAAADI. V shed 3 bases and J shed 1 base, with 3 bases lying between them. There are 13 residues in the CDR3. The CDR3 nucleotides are TGCGCCAGCAGTGAACGGAACACCGGGGAGCTGTTTTTT. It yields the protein CASSERNTGELFF.

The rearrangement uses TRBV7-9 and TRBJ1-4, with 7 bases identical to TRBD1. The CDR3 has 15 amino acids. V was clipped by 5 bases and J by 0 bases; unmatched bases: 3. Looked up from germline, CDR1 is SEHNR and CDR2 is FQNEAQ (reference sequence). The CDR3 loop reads CASSGTAATNEKLFF. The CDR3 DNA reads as TGTGCCAGCAGCGGGACAGCCGCAACTAATGAAAAACTGTTTTTT.

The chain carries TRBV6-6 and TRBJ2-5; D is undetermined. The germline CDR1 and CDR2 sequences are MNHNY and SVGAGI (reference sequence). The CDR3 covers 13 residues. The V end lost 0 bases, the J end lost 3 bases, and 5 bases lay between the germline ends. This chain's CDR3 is CASSYSTEETQYF. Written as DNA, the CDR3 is TGTGCCAGCAGTTACTCTACCGAAGAGACCCAGTACTTC.

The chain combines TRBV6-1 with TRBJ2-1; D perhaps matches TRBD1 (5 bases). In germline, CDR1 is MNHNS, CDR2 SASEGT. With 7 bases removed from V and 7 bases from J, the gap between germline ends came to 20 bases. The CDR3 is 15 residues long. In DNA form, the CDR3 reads TGTGCCAGCAAGATTAGACAGAACGCTGGGAATGAGCAGTTCTTC. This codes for CASKIRQNAGNEQFF.

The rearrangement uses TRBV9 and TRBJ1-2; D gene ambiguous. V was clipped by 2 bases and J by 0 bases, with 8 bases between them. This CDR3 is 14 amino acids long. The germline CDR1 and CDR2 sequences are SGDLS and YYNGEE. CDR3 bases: TGTGCCAGCAGCGTCGGTGTAGCTAACTATGGCTACACCTTC. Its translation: CASSVGVANYGYTF.

In DNA form, the CDR3 reads TGTGCCAGCAGCCAGTCAGGGCTCGACGAGCAGTACTTC. It specifies CASSQSGLDEQYF. The chain recombines TRBV7-9 with TRBJ2-7, with a possible D match to TRBD1 (5 bases). The V gene's germline CDR1 is SEHNR and CDR2 FQNEAQ (reference sequence). Trimming shortened V by 5 bases and J by 5 bases, and 13 bases separated the two germline ends. This CDR3 spans 13 amino acids.

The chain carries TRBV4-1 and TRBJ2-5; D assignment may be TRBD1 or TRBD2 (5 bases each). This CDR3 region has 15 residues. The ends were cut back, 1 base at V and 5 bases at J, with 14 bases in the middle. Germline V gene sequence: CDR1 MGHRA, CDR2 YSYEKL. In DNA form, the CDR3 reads TGCGCCAGCAGCCAAGTTGGGGACCCGGGGGAGACCCAGTACTTC. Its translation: CASSQVGDPGETQYF.

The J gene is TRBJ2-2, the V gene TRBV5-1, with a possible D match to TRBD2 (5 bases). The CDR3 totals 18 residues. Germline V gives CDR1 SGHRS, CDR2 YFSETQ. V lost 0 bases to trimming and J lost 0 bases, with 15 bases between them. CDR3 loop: CASSLDARVRANTGELFF. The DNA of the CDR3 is TGCGCCAGCAGCTTGGATGCGAGGGTCCGGGCGAACACCGGGGAGCTGTTTTTT. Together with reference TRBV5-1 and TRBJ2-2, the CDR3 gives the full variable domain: KAGVTQTPRYLIKTRGQQVTLSCSPISGHRSVSWYQQTPGQGLQFLFEYFSETQRNKGNFPGRFSGRQFSNSRSEMNVSTLELGDSALYLCASSLDARVRANTGELFFGEGSRLTVL.